This T cell receptor beta chain was obtained from a study of blood T cell repertoires in COVID-19. Across the whole study: T cells, B-cell-depleted T cells, or PBMCs supplied cDNA or gDNA.

Assay: immunoSEQ multiplex PCR; the TCRdb copy retains only in-frame clones and omits some. The data hold 61,000 or so clones, with 80% to 90% observed a single time. This clone has only one observation. The clonotype originates from a woman over 75 with active COVID-19. Sequenced material: peripheral blood.

DNA for the CDR3: TGCGCCAGCGGATTTACGAGCGGGGGGGCCTACAATGAGCAGTTCTTC. Protein product: CASGFTSGGAYNEQFF. The chain has TRBV5-1 and TRBJ2-1; 10 nucleotides agree with TRBD2. CDR3 length: 16 amino acids. The germline gives CDR1 SGHRS, CDR2 YFSETQ. With 7 bases clipped from V and 2 bases from J, the junction kept 9 bases outside the gene matches.